The 27 T cell receptor beta chains listed next were all sequenced from one sample in a study of OX40 agonist ivuxolimab in advanced cancers. The assay was immunoSEQ multiplex PCR, and TCRdb's table has in-frame clones only and misses some. The repertoire has tens of thousands of clones, 80% to 95% of them found once; the top ten carry about a tenth. This material consisted of CD4+ or CD8+ T cells sorted from blood, taken in a trial of the OX40 agonist ivuxolimab. Receptor source: an adult with an advanced solid tumor such as melanoma, head and neck, liver or kidney cancer.

The V call is TRBV6-6, the J call TRBJ2-7, with 14 bases matching TRBD2. Germline CDR1 is MNHNY and CDR2 is SVGAGI (reference sequence). CDR3 length equals 13 residues. V lost 11 bases, J lost 7 bases, and 7 bases stayed unmatched. CDR3 in amino acids: CAGGLAGVQEQYV. DNA of the CDR3: TGTGCCGGGGGACTAGCGGGAGTGCAAGAGCAGTACGTC.

The J gene is TRBJ1-1, the V gene TRBV9, with D hard to call. The CDR3 has 15 amino acids. Germline V gene sequence: CDR1 SGDLS, CDR2 YYNGEE. V was clipped by 6 bases and J by 6 bases, with 21 bases between them. In DNA form, the CDR3 reads TGTGCCAGCACCCCCGGGCCAAATTACGACGCTGAAGCTTTCTTT. It codes for CASTPGPNYDAEAFF.

This rearrangement joins TRBV5-5 to TRBJ1-2; D gene ambiguous. This CDR3 has 15 residues. The V gene's germline CDR1 is SGHKS and CDR2 YYEKEE (reference sequence). The germline V and J ends were trimmed by 3 bases and 8 bases, with 20 bases remaining between them. CDR3: CASSSDSLALYGYTF. The DNA of the CDR3 is TGTGCCAGCAGCTCGGATTCCCTCGCTCTGTACGGCTACACCTTC.

The chain employs TRBV5-6 and TRBJ1-2, with D hard to call. The CDR3 runs 15 residues. Per the germline V gene, CDR1 is SGHDT and CDR2 is YYEEEE. The V end lost 1 base, the J end lost 2 bases, and 12 bases lay between the germline ends. Here the CDR3 reads CASSLRSDLNYGYTF. CDR3 sequence (DNA): TGTGCCAGCAGCTTGAGGTCGGACCTCAACTATGGCTACACCTTC. Using reference TRBV5-6 and TRBJ1-2 for the parts outside the CDR3, the full variable domain is DAGVTQSPTHLIKTRGQQVTLRCSPKSGHDTVSWYQQALGQGPQFIFQYYEEEERQRGNFPDRFSGHQFPNYSSELNVNALLLGDSALYLCASSLRSDLNYGYTFGSGTRLTVV.

V gene TRBV4-1 combines with J gene TRBJ2-2, with a tentative D call TRBD1 (6 bases). Trimming cost V 3 bases and J 6 bases, with 17 bases left between them. The V gene's germline CDR1 is MGHRA and CDR2 YSYEKL. This CDR3 comprises 16 residues. CDR3: CASSHSGAQGAGELFF. In DNA form, the CDR3 reads TGCGCCAGCAGCCACTCTGGGGCACAGGGTGCCGGGGAGCTGTTTTTT.

V and J are TRBV5-1 and TRBJ2-1; no definite D call. This CDR3 spans 17 amino acids. The V gene lost 5 bases and the J gene lost 0 bases, with 18 bases spanning the gap. Germline V lookup: CDR1 SGHRS, CDR2 YFSETQ. The CDR3 is CASSFDTAKSSYNEQFF. In DNA, the CDR3 is TGCGCCAGCAGTTTCGACACGGCGAAAAGCTCCTACAATGAGCAGTTCTTC.

This rearrangement joins TRBV9 to TRBJ2-3; 8 bases are shared with TRBD2. The CDR3 runs 15 residues. CDR1 and CDR2 from the germline V gene are SGDLS and YYNGEE. Trimming removed 0 bases from V and 5 bases from J; junction bases left unmatched: 5. In DNA, the CDR3 is TGTGCCAGCAGCGTAGAGACGGGAGGGGGAGATACGCAGTATTTT. Its translation is CASSVETGGGDTQYF.

This clone showed up just once. The chain links TRBV5-5 to TRBJ1-2; weak D call: TRBD1 (5 bases). Trimming removed 2 bases from V and 3 bases from J, with 8 bases in between. CDR1 is SGHKS and CDR2 is YYEKEE in the germline V gene (reference sequence). CDR3 length: 13 residues. For the CDR3, the DNA is TGTGCCAGCAGCTTCCCGGGGGACTATGGCTACACCTTC. It yields the protein CASSFPGDYGYTF.

The V call is TRBV10-2, the J call TRBJ1-2; D is perhaps TRBD1 (6 bases). Looked up from germline, CDR1 is WSHSY and CDR2 is SAAADI. CDR3 length: 14 residues. Trimming removed 4 bases from V and 4 bases from J, with 13 bases in between. Here the CDR3 reads CASSGGGPGYGYTF. The CDR3 DNA follows: TGCGCCAGCAGTGGGGGGGGGCCAGGCTATGGCTACACCTTC.

V usage is TRBV14 and J usage is TRBJ1-1, with a possible D match to TRBD1 (5 bases). Germline loops: CDR1 SGHDN, CDR2 FVKESK. There are 13 residues in the CDR3. Deletions cut 6 bases from V and 2 bases from J, with 10 bases between. CDR3 bases: TGTGCCAGCAGGGGGACGGTTAACACTGAAGCTTTCTTT. It codes for CASRGTVNTEAFF.

The chain combines TRBV27 with TRBJ2-5; weak D call: TRBD1 (6 bases). There are 13 residues in the CDR3. Looked up from germline, CDR1 is MNHEY and CDR2 is SMNVEV (reference sequence). V was shortened by 3 bases and J by 5 bases, with 10 bases between the two germline ends. In DNA form, the CDR3 reads TGTGCCAGCAGTTTCACAGGGTACGAGACCCAGTACTTC. Translating it yields CASSFTGYETQYF.

CDR3 region: CASSLARGGTNTEAFF. CDR3 in DNA: TGTGCCAGCAGCTTAGCCCGGGGCGGGACGAACACTGAAGCTTTCTTT. This chain joins TRBV7-9 and TRBJ1-1, with D perhaps TRBD1 (5 bases). Germline CDR1 SEHNR, CDR2 FQNEAQ (reference sequence). V was clipped by 0 bases and J by 1 base, with 12 bases between them. This CDR3 has 16 amino acids.

This chain joins TRBV7-8 and TRBJ2-1; 12 bases align to TRBD2. Per the germline V gene, CDR1 is SGHVS and CDR2 is FQNEAQ. V was pared by 11 bases and J by 2 bases, with 4 bases of the junction left unmatched. The CDR3 covers 14 residues. The CDR3 DNA follows: TGTGCCGTTCTAGCGGGAGGGACCTACAATGAGCAGTTCTTC. Translated, it gives CAVLAGGTYNEQFF.

This chain connects TRBV10-2 to TRBJ1-2; 8 nucleotides line up with TRBD1. This CDR3 is 13 amino acids long. CDR1 WSHSY and CDR2 SAAADI come from the germline V gene. Trimming cost V 2 bases and J 5 bases; bases outside gene matches: 1. CDR3 coding DNA: TGCGCCAGCAGTGAGACAGGGGGGTATGGCTACACCTTC. It encodes CASSETGGYGYTF.

V is TRBV29-1 and J is TRBJ2-2; a weak D match, TRBD1 (6 bases). Germline loops: CDR1 SQVTM, CDR2 ANQGSEA. Trimming took 5 bases from V and 6 from J, leaving 19 bases between them. The CDR3 extends over 15 amino acids. The chain's CDR3 is CSVRGPTGRAGELFF. In DNA, the CDR3 is TGCAGCGTTAGGGGTCCCACAGGGCGGGCCGGGGAGCTGTTTTTT.

This chain uses TRBV28 with TRBJ2-7; no firm D call. Germline lookup yields CDR1 MDHEN and CDR2 SYDVKM. Trimming stripped 4 bases from V and 2 bases from J, with 12 bases between. The CDR3 spans 14 residues. CDR3: CASSSRIEAYEQYF. The DNA for the CDR3 is TGTGCCAGCAGTTCTCGGATCGAGGCCTACGAGCAGTACTTC.

The chain joins TRBV30 to TRBJ2-3, with D uncertain. The CDR3 is made up of 14 amino acids. Trimming pared 2 bases from V and 0 bases from J, leaving 9 bases between. Germline assignment: CDR1 GTSNPN and CDR2 SVGIG (reference sequence). CDR3 residues: CAWSHGSSTDTQYF. DNA of the CDR3: TGTGCCTGGAGTCACGGTTCGAGCACAGATACGCAGTATTTT.

The CDR3 loop reads CASSLGTGLNQPQHF. The CDR3 DNA is TGTGCCAGCAGCTTAGGGACAGGGCTTAATCAGCCCCAGCATTTT. The V gene is TRBV11-2, the J gene TRBJ1-5, with 8 bases identical to TRBD1. CDR3 length: 15 amino acids. The germline V gene encodes CDR1 SGHAT and CDR2 FQNNGV. V shed 1 base and J 4 bases; nucleotides not matched to a gene: 3.

This sequence joins TRBV9 and TRBJ2-3; 8 bases agree with TRBD2. This CDR3 comprises 17 residues. V lost 0 bases, J lost 0 bases, and 6 bases stayed unmatched. Per the germline V gene, CDR1 is SGDLS and CDR2 is YYNGEE. CDR3 in amino acids: CASSVAASGYSTDTQYF. The CDR3 DNA reads as TGTGCCAGCAGCGTAGCGGCTAGCGGGTATAGCACAGATACGCAGTATTTT. Together with reference TRBV9 and TRBJ2-3, the CDR3 gives the full variable domain: DSGVTQTPKHLITATGQRVTLRCSPRSGDLSVYWYQQSLDQGLQFLIQYYNGEERAKGNILERFSAQQFPDLHSELNLSSLELGDSALYFCASSVAASGYSTDTQYFGPGTRLTVL.

Only a few counts were recorded for this clone. This sequence joins TRBV7-2 and TRBJ1-5; TRBD1 is a possible D gene (6 bases). Trimming stripped 2 bases from V and 4 bases from J, with 12 bases between. The V gene's germline CDR1 is SGHTA and CDR2 FQGNSA. The CDR3 length is 15 residues. The CDR3 protein is CASSLTVGGNQPQHF. The CDR3 nucleotides read TGTGCCAGCAGCTTAACGGTAGGGGGGAATCAGCCCCAGCATTTT.

V is TRBV6-5 and J is TRBJ2-1; D is possibly TRBD1 (6 bases). The V and J ends lost 2 bases and 4 bases respectively, with 15 bases between them. CDR1 and CDR2 from the germline V gene are MNHEY and SVGAGI. This CDR3 has 16 amino acids. The CDR3 loop is CASSYLGQGPYNEQFF. The CDR3 DNA is TGTGCCAGCAGTTACCTAGGCCAGGGGCCTTACAATGAGCAGTTCTTC.

The chain uses TRBV27 and TRBJ2-3, with D possibly TRBD2 on 5 matching bases. Germline assignment: CDR1 MNHEY and CDR2 SMNVEV (reference sequence). The CDR3 is made up of 14 amino acids. Trimming shortened V by 6 bases and J by 4 bases, and 14 bases separated the two germline ends. Here the CDR3 reads CASRPSGSSDTQYF. The CDR3 DNA is TGTGCCAGCAGGCCGTCTGGGAGCTCAGATACGCAGTATTTT.

This chain connects TRBV5-6 to TRBJ2-7; TRBD2 matches at 10 bases. The CDR3 runs to 18 residues. The ends lost 4 bases at V and 3 bases at J; junction bases unmatched: 16. CDR1 SGHDT and CDR2 YYEEEE come from the germline V gene. CDR3 sequence (DNA): TGTGCCAGCAGCACCGCACCTTCTCTCCAGCGGGAGGGCTACGAGCAGTACGTC. Its protein product is CASSTAPSLQREGYEQYV.

The chain uses TRBV7-6 and TRBJ2-5; the match to TRBD2 covers 8 bases. Germline values: CDR1 SGHVS, CDR2 FNYEAQ. This CDR3 is 14 amino acids long. The trim removed 5 bases at V and 1 base at J, leaving 3 bases unmatched. The CDR3 protein is CASSRLARQETQYF. The CDR3 nucleotides are TGTGCCAGCAGCCGACTAGCGCGCCAAGAGACCCAGTACTTC. The entire variable domain, with the rest obtained from reference TRBV7-6 and TRBJ2-5, is as follows: GAGVSQSPRYKVTKRGQDVALRCDPISGHVSLYWYRQALGQGPEFLTYFNYEAQQDKSGLPNDRFSAERPEGSISTLTIQRTEQRDSAMYRCASSRLARQETQYFGPGTRLLVL.

DNA of the CDR3: TGTGCCAGCACCCGCGAAGAGAACACTGAAGCTTTCTTT. Amino acids: CASTREENTEAFF. V is TRBV5-6 and J is TRBJ1-1; no reliable D call. The V end lost 6 bases, the J end lost 1 base, and 10 bases lay between the germline ends. The CDR3 is 13 residues long. Germline V gene sequence: CDR1 SGHDT, CDR2 YYEEEE.

This chain links TRBV7-9 with TRBJ2-1; D ambiguous. Trimming pared 4 bases from V and 10 bases from J, leaving 8 bases between. There are 11 residues in the CDR3. In germline, CDR1 is SEHNR, CDR2 FQNEAQ (reference sequence). CDR3 DNA sequence: TGTGCCAGCAGCTCCGATGGGGAGCAGTTCTTC. Translation: CASSSDGEQFF.

A single count supports this clone. The chain links TRBV7-9 to TRBJ1-1, with 8 bases identical to TRBD1. The CDR3 is made up of 15 amino acids. From germline, CDR1 is SEHNR and CDR2 FQNEAQ (reference sequence). V was pared by 1 base and J by 1 base, with 2 bases of the junction left unmatched. The CDR3 loop reads CASSLGTGPNTEAFF. Here the CDR3 DNA reads TGTGCCAGCAGCTTAGGGACAGGGCCGAACACTGAAGCTTTCTTT. The entire variable domain, with the rest obtained from reference TRBV7-9 and TRBJ1-1, is as follows: DTGVSQNPRHKITKRGQNVTFRCDPISEHNRLYWYRQTLGQGPEFLTYFQNEAQLEKSRLLSDRFSAERPKGSFSTLEIQRTEQGDSAMYLCASSLGTGPNTEAFFGQGTRLTVV.